These T cell receptor beta chains were read from a single sample in a study of response to subunit inactivated influenza vaccine. MiXCR was run by TCRdb on the RT-PCR reads, yielding one entry per CDR3 protein. Counted here are about 570,000 distinct CDR3 sequences, roughly 10% occurring once; the ten biggest clones make up 9.5% to 12%. The sample was also reused in another study, on T cells expressing NK-cell markers.

The material was PBMCs from blood, obtained on the day of vaccination. The receptors derive from a man in his fifties or sixties who received an inactivated influenza vaccine. Each CDR3 is given with its conserved first and last residue. The D gene is left open where the match is weak. Not every row has a clone size; where given, it reads once, few, many or a size class.

J gene	V gene	clone size	D gene	CDR3 protein	CDR3 DNA
TRBJ2-1	TRBV28	.	.	CASIQSDLFYNEQFF	TGTGCCAGCATCCAGTCGGATCTCTTCTACAATGAGCAGTTCTTC
TRBJ2-2	TRBV6-1	.	TRBD1	CASSENRGFGTGELFF	TGTGCCAGCAGTGAAAACAGGGGGTTCGGTACCGGGGAGCTGTTTTTT
TRBJ2-1	TRBV20-1	.	.	CSARARGPRNEQFF	TGCAGTGCTCGAGCCAGGGGACCACGGAATGAGCAGTTCTTC
TRBJ1-5	TRBV29-1	.	.	CSVLIGGNGNQPQHF	TGCAGCGTCCTGATTGGGGGGAACGGCAATCAGCCCCAGCATTTT
TRBJ2-7	TRBV7-9	few	.	CASSSGLPEQYF	TGTGCCAGCAGTAGTGGCCTCCCGGAGCAGTACTTC
TRBJ2-2	TRBV4-1	few	TRBD2	CASSQLAGVSAGELFF	TGCGCCAGCAGCCAATTAGCGGGGGTGTCGGCCGGGGAGCTGTTTTTT
TRBJ2-7	TRBV18	.	TRBD2	CASSNVLAGGYEQYF	TGTGCCAGCTCGAACGTACTAGCGGGAGGATACGAGCAGTACTTC
TRBJ2-5	TRBV27	.	TRBD2	CASSTRLAIGETQYF	TGTGCCAGCAGTACAAGACTAGCGATCGGAGAGACCCAGTACTTC
TRBJ2-7	TRBV11-2	many	.	CASSLGWAGGNYEQYF	TGTGCCAGCAGCTTAGGTTGGGCAGGGGGGAATTACGAGCAGTACTTC
TRBJ2-7	TRBV3-1	many	TRBD1	CASSPRTGGSYEQYF	TGTGCCAGCAGCCCACGGACAGGGGGCTCCTACGAGCAGTACTTC
TRBJ2-7	TRBV20-1	.	TRBD1	CSARPGTGPYEQYF	TGCAGTGCTAGACCCGGGACAGGTCCCTACGAGCAGTACTTC
TRBJ2-2	TRBV12-3/TRBV12-4	few	.	CASSSGGTVAGELFF	TGTGCCAGCAGTTCGGGCGGGACGGTGGCCGGGGAGCTGTTTTTT
TRBJ1-5	TRBV12-3/TRBV12-4	many	.	CASSPDTFNQPQHF	TGTGCCAGCAGTCCGGACACTTTTAATCAGCCCCAGCATTTT
TRBJ1-5	TRBV5-5	.	.	CASSWVADSNQPQHF	TGTGCCAGCAGCTGGGTGGCGGACAGCAATCAGCCCCAGCATTTT
TRBJ1-1	TRBV9	.	TRBD1	CASSVGDRLNTEAFF	TGTGCCAGCAGCGTCGGGGACAGGCTGAACACTGAAGCTTTCTTT
TRBJ1-1	TRBV5-1	many	.	CASSLGGRRNTEAFF	TGCGCCAGCAGCTTGGGGGGACGGCGGAACACTGAAGCTTTCTTT
TRBJ2-3	TRBV28	.	.	CASSFGRDTTLSTDTQYF	TGTGCCAGCAGTTTCGGGCGGGACACCACCTTGAGCACAGATACGCAGTATTTT
TRBJ2-7	TRBV7-9	many	.	CASSARRDGLAYF	TGTGCCAGCAGCGCCCGAAGGGATGGTCTAGCATACTTC
TRBJ1-2	TRBV7-2	.	.	CASSLVSVTVYGYTF	TGTGCCAGCAGCTTAGTATCGGTGACAGTCTATGGCTACACCTTC
TRBJ2-7	TRBV6-2/TRBV6-3	few	.	CASSYPRLGTYEQYF	TGTGCCAGCAGTTACCCCCGACTAGGAACCTACGAGCAGTACTTC
TRBJ1-1	TRBV12-3/TRBV12-4	few	.	CASSFIAGASTEAFF	TGTGCCAGCAGTTTCATAGCAGGGGCGAGCACTGAAGCTTTCTTT
TRBJ2-3	TRBV5-6	.	TRBD2	CASSLPVYGGAGTQYF	TGTGCCAGCAGCTTGCCGGTTTACGGGGGGGCCGGTACGCAGTATTTT
TRBJ2-7	TRBV20-1	many	.	CSAADWSRGYEQYF	TGCAGTGCAGCCGATTGGAGCCGGGGGTACGAGCAGTACTTC
TRBJ1-6	TRBV20-1	few	.	CSARDIRAPYNSPLHF	TGCAGTGCTAGAGATATCCGCGCGCCCTATAATTCACCCCTCCACTTT
TRBJ2-7	TRBV7-2	.	.	CASSRTLLAFYEQYF	TGTGCCAGCAGCCGGACGTTGTTGGCTTTCTACGAGCAGTACTTC
TRBJ2-7	TRBV27	few	TRBD1	CASRETGALIKQYF	TGTGCCAGCAGGGAGACAGGGGCCCTAATTAAGCAGTACTTC
TRBJ2-5	TRBV12-3/TRBV12-4	few	.	CASRSHSAPQETQYF	TGTGCCAGCAGAAGCCATAGCGCGCCCCAAGAGACCCAGTACTTC
TRBJ2-1	TRBV7-2	many	.	CASSRDRSYNEQFF	TGTGCCAGCAGTCGGGACCGCTCCTACAATGAGCAGTTCTTC
TRBJ2-7	TRBV7-9	few	TRBD1	CASSLAGQGYSYEQYF	TGTGCCAGCAGCTTAGCCGGACAGGGATACTCCTACGAGCAGTACTTC
TRBJ2-7	TRBV3-1	few	.	CASSQDLLYYEQYF	TGTGCCAGCAGCCAAGATCTTCTTTACTACGAGCAGTACTTC
TRBJ2-3	TRBV20-1	.	.	CSARAGQRARSDTQYF	TGCAGTGCTAGAGCAGGGCAGCGTGCCCGATCAGATACGCAGTATTTT
TRBJ2-3	TRBV7-3	few	.	CASSFPGSADTQYF	TGTGCCAGCAGCTTCCCAGGGAGTGCAGATACGCAGTATTTT